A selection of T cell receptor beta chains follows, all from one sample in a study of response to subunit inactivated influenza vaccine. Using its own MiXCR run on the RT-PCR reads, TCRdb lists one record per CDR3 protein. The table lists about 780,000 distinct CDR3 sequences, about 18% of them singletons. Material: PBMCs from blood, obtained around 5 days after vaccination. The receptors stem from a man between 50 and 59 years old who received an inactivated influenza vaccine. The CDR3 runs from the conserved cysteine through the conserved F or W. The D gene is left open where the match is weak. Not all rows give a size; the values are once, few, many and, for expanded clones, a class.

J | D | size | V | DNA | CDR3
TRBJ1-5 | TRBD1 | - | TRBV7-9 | TGTGCCAGCAGCTCACAGGGGATTAGCCAGCCCCAGCATTTT | CASSSQGISQPQHF
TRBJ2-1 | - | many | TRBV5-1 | TGCGCCAGCAGCTTGGAAAATCGAGGGAGCGATGAGCAGTTCTTC | CASSLENRGSDEQFF
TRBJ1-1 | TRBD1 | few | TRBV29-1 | TGCAGCGTCACCGGGACAGGGGGCTTTGGGGCTTTCTTT | CSVTGTGGFGAFF
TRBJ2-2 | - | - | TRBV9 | TGTGCCAGCAGCCCGAGGGAGGGGGCGCGGTCATCCGGGGAGCTGTTTTTT | CASSPREGARSSGELFF
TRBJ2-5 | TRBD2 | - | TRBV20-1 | TGCAGTGCTAGAGTTCTAGCGGGAGAGGGGGCAGAGACCCAGTACTTC | CSARVLAGEGAETQYF
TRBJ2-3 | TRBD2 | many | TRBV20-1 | TGCAGTGCTAGACAAAGCGGGGCCGTAGATACGCAGTATTTT | CSARQSGAVDTQYF
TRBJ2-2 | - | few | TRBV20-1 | TGCAGTGCTAGCATAGGACAGAGGAACACCGGGGAGCTGTTTTTT | CSASIGQRNTGELFF
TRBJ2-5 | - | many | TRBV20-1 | TGCAGTGCCTTCCAGCCCGGAAGACAAGAGACCCAGTACTTC | CSAFQPGRQETQYF
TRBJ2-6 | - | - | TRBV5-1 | TGCGCCAGCAGCCAGGGACACAACTCTGGGGCCAACGTCCTGACTTTC | CASSQGHNSGANVLTF
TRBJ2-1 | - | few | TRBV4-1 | TGCGCCAGCAGCCGGGACGTTTACAATGAGCAGTTCTTC | CASSRDVYNEQFF
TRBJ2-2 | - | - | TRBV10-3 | TGTGCCTTAACGGACGGTAACACCGGGGAGCTGTTTTTT | CALTDGNTGELFF
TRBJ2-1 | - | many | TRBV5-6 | TGTGCCAGCAGCTTATTGGGTGTATCCGTCGACAATGAGCAGTTCTTC | CASSLLGVSVDNEQFF
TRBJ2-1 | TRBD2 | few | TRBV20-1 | TGCAGTGCTAGAGATGGCGAGCGGGGCTACAATGAGCAGTTCTTC | CSARDGERGYNEQFF
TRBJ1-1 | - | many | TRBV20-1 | TGCAGTGCTAGTATCACTGAAGCTTTCTTT | CSASITEAFF
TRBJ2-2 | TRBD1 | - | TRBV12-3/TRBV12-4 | TGTGCCAGCAGTTTCTCAGGGGGCGCGAACACCGGGGAGCTGTTTTTT | CASSFSGGANTGELFF
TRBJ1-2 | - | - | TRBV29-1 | TGCAGCGTTGATTCATCAGGGACCGGTTATGGCTACACCTTC | CSVDSSGTGYGYTF
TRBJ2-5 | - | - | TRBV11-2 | TGTGCCAGCAGCTCCACCCCCCCTGGGGCCAAAGAGACCCAGTACTTC | CASSSTPPGAKETQYF
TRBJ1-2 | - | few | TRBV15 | TGTGCCACCAGCAGAGATCTTGGTGCTGGCTACACCTTC | CATSRDLGAGYTF
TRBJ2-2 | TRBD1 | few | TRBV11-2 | TGTGCCAGCAGCAAAGACAGGGGGGCCGGGGAGCTGTTTTTT | CASSKDRGAGELFF
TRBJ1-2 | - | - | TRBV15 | TGTGCCACCAGCAGAGACCCACAGCTGAACTATGGCTACACCTTC | CATSRDPQLNYGYTF
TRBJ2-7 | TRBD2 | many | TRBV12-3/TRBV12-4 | TGTGCCAGCAGTCCGCGAATGGGAGGGGCGCTCCCTGGCGAGCAGTACTTC | CASSPRMGGALPGEQYF
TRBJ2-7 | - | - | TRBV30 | TGTGCCTGGAGTCTTGAGGGGAGATCCTACGAGCAGTACTTC | CAWSLEGRSYEQYF
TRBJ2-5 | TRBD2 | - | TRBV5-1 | TGCGCCAGCAGCTTGGAATTCCTAGCGGGGGGAGAGACCCAGTACTTC | CASSLEFLAGGETQYF
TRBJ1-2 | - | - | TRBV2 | TGTGCCAGCAGTGAAGCGACGGGCTATGGCTACACCTTC | CASSEATGYGYTF
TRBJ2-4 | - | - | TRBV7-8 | TGTGCCAGCAGCGATCCTTTTAGGTTAGCCAAAAACATTCAGTACTTC | CASSDPFRLAKNIQYF
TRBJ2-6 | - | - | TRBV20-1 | TGCAGTGCCCAGGGGCCCGGGGCCAACGTCCTGACTTTC | CSAQGPGANVLTF
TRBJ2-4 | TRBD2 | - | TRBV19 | TGTGCCAGTAGTCAACCTAGCGGGAGAGCCAAAAACATTCAGTACTTC | CASSQPSGRAKNIQYF
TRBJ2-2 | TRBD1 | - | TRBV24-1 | TGTGCCACCAGTGATTTCCGGACAGGCGGGTCCGTGAACACCGGGGAGCTGTTTTTT | CATSDFRTGGSVNTGELFF
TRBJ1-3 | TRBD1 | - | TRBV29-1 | TGCAGCGTTCAGGACAGGCGTGGAAACACCATATATTTT | CSVQDRRGNTIYF
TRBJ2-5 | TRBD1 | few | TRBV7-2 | TGTGCCAGCAGCTTAGAGACAGGGGGCGCGGAGACCCAGTACTTC | CASSLETGGAETQYF
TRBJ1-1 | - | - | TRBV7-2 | TGTGCCAGCAGCCCCGCCCGACTTGCTCCGGCTTTCTTT | CASSPARLAPAFF
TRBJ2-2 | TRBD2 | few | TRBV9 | TGTGCCAGCAGCGTAGCTTCGTGGACTAGCTCCGGGGAGCTGTTTTTT | CASSVASWTSSGELFF
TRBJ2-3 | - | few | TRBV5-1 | TGCGCCAGCAGCTACGCTCCTGAAAGAACAGATACGCAGTATTTT | CASSYAPERTDTQYF
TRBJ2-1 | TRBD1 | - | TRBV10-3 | TGTGCCATCTCTGCTAACCGTCCGGACAGGGGTTATGAGCAGTTCTTC | CAISANRPDRGYEQFF
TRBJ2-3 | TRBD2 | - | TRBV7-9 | TGTGCCAGCAGCCCTGACGCGGGACTAGCATATTTT | CASSPDAGLAYF
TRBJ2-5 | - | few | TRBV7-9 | TGTGCCAGCAGCTTTGAATCGGACAACCAAGAGACCCAGTACTTC | CASSFESDNQETQYF
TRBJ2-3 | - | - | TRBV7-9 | TGTGCCAGCAGCTTAGATTCTTTGACGGCTACAGATACGCAGTATTTT | CASSLDSLTATDTQYF
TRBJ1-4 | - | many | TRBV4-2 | TGTGCCAGCAGCCCAGAAGTAGGGACTCCGAAACAACGGGTGTTTTTT | CASSPEVGTPKQRVFF
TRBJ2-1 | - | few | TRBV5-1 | TGCGCCAGCAGCAGCCGGGACCACTACAATGAGCAGTTCTTC | CASSSRDHYNEQFF
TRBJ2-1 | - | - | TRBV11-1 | TGTGCCAGCAGCTTGCCGAGGGCCTACAATGAGCAGTTCTTC | CASSLPRAYNEQFF
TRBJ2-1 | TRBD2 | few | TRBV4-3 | TGCGCCAGCAGCCAAGGTCCGGGACTAGCGGGGACACCACACAATGAGCAGTTCTTC | CASSQGPGLAGTPHNEQFF
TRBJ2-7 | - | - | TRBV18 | TGTGCCATCAGCACCGGGCACAGCTGCTACGAGCAGTACTTC | CAISTGHSCYEQYF
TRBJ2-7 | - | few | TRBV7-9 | TGTGCCAGCAGCTTTACGGCCGGGAGAGACGAGCAGTACTTC | CASSFTAGRDEQYF
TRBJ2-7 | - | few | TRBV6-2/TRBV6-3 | TGTGCCAGCAGCCCTCCCTCTGGATCTCGCAGCTCCGAGCAGTACTTC | CASSPPSGSRSSEQYF
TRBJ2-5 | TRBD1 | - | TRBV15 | TGTGCCACCAGCAGAGGACAGGGGAGTGAGACCCAGTACTTC | CATSRGQGSETQYF
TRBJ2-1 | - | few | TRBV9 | TGTGCCAGCAGCGTAGATCCACCGGGACACGGGCTCCATGAGCAGTTCTTC | CASSVDPPGHGLHEQFF
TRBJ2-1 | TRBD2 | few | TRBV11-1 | TGTGCCAGCAGCTTTACTAGCGGGAGCTCGGGTGAGCAGTTCTTC | CASSFTSGSSGEQFF